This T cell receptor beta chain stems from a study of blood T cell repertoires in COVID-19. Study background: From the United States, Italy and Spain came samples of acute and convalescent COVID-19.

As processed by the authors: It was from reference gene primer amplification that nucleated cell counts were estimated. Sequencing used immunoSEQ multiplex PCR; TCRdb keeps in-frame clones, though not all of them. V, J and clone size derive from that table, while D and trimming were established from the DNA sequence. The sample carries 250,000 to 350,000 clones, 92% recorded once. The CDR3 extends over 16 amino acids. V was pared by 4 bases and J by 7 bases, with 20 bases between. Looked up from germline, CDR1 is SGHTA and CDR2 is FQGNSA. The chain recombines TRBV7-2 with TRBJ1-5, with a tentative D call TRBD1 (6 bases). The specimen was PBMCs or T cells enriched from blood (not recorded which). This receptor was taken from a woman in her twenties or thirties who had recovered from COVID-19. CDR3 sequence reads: CASSSAPRGLRQPQHF. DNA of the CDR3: TGTGCCAGCAGCTCCGCCCCCAGGGGCCTCCGGCAGCCCCAGCATTTT.